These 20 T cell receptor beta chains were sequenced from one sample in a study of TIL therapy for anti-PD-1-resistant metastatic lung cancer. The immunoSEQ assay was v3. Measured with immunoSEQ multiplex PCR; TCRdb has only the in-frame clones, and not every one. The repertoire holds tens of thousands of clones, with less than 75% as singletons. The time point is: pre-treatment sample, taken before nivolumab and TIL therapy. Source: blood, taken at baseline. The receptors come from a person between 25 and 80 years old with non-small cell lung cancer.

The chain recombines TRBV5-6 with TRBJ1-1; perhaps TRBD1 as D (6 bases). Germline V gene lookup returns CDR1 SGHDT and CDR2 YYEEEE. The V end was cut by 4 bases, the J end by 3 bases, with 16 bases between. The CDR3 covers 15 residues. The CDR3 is CASSMLDRMDTEAFF. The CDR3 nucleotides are TGTGCCAGCAGCATGCTAGACAGGATGGACACTGAAGCTTTCTTT.

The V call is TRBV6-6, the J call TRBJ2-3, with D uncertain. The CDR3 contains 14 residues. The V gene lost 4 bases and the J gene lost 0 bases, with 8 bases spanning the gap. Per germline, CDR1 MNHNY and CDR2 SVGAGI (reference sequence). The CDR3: CASSFGISTDTQYF. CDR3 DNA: TGTGCCAGCAGTTTTGGGATTAGCACAGATACGCAGTATTTT.

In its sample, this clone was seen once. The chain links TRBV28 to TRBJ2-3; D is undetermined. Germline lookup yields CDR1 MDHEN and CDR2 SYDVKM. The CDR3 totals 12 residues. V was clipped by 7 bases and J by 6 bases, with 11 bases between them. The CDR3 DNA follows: TGTGCCAGCAAAGACCCCGTCGATACGCAGTATTTT. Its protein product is CASKDPVDTQYF.

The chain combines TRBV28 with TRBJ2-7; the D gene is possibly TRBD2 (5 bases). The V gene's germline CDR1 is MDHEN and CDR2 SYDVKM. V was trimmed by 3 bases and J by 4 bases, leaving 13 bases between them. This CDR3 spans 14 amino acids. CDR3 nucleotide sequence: TGTGCCAGCAGTTTTCGAGCGGACCTATACGAGCAGTACTTC. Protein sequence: CASSFRADLYEQYF. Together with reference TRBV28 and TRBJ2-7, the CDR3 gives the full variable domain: DVKVTQSSRYLVKRTGEKVFLECVQDMDHENMFWYRQDPGLGLRLIYFSYDVKMKEKGDIPEGYSVSREKKERFSLILESASTNQTSMYLCASSFRADLYEQYFGPGTRLTVT.

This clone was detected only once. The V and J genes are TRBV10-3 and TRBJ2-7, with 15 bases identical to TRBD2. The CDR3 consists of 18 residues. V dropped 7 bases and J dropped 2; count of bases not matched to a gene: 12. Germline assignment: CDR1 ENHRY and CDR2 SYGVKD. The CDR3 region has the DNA TGTGCCATCACCTCGGGGACTAGCGGGAGGAGCCTCCCCTACGAGCAGTACTTC. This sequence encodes CAITSGTSGRSLPYEQYF.

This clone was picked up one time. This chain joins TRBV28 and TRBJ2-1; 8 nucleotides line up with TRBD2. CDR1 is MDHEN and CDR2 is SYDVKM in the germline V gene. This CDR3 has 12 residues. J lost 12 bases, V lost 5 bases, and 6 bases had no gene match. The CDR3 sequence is CASSPPTSGQFF. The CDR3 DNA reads TGTGCCAGCAGTCCACCAACTAGCGGGCAGTTCTTC.

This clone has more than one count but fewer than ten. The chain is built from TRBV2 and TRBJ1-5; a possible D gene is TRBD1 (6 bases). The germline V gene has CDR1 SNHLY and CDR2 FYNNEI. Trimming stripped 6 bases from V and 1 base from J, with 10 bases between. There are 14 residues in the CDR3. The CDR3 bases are TGTGCCAGCAGGAACAGGGTCAGCAATCAGCCCCAGCATTTT. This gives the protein CASRNRVSNQPQHF. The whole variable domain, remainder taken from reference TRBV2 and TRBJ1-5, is EPEVTQTPSHQVTQMGQEVILRCVPISNHLYFYWYRQILGQKVEFLVSFYNNEISEKSEIFDDQFSVERPDGSNFTLKIRSTKLEDSAMYFCASRNRVSNQPQHFGDGTRLSIL.

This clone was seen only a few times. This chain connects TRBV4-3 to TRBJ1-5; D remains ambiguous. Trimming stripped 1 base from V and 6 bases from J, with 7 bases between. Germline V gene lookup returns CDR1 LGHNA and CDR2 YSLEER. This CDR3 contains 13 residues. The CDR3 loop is CASSQGVSQPQHF. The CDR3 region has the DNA TGCGCCAGCAGCCAAGGAGTGAGTCAGCCCCAGCATTTT.

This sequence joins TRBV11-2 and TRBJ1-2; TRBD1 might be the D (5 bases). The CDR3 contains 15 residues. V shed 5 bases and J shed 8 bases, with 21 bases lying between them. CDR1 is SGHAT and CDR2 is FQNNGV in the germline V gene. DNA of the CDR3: TGTGCCAGCAGCACCCTCGCCAGGGATCGAAACGGCTACACCTTC. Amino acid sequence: CASSTLARDRNGYTF.

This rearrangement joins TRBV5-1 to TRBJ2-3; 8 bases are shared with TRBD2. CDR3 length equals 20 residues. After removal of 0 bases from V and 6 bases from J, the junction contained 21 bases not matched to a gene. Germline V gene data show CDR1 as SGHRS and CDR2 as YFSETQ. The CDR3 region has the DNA TGCGCCAGCAGCTTGGTTGGAGCGGGGTCAGGAGCGGGGGAGTGGGATACGCAGTATTTT. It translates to CASSLVGAGSGAGEWDTQYF. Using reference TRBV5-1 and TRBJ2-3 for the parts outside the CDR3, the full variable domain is KAGVTQTPRYLIKTRGQQVTLSCSPISGHRSVSWYQQTPGQGLQFLFEYFSETQRNKGNFPGRFSGRQFSNSRSEMNVSTLELGDSALYLCASSLVGAGSGAGEWDTQYFGPGTRLTVL.

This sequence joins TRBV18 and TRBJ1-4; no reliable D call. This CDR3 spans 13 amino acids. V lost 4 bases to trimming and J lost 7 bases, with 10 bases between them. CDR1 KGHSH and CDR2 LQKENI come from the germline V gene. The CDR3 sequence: CASSLKGGEKLFF. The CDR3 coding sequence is TGTGCCAGCTCACTTAAGGGCGGTGAAAAACTGTTTTTT.

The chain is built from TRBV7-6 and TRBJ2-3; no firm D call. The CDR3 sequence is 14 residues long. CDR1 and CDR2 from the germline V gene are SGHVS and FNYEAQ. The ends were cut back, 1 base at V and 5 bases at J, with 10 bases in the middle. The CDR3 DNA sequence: TGTGCCAGCAGCTTAGACGGCTACGGAGATACGCAGTATTTT. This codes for CASSLDGYGDTQYF.

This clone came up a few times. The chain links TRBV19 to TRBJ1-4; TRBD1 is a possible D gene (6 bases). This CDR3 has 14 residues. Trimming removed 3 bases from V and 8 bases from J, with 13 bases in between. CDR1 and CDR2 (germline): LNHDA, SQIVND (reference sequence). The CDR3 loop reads CASSISGGQEKLFF. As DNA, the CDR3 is TGTGCCAGTAGTATTTCCGGGGGCCAGGAAAAACTGTTTTTT.

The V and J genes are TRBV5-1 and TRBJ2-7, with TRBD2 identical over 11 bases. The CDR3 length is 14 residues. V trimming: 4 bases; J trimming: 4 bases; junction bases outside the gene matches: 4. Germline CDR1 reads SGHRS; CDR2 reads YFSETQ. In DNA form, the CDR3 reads TGCGCCAGCAGCGAAACTAGCGGGAGTTACGAGCAGTACTTC. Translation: CASSETSGSYEQYF.

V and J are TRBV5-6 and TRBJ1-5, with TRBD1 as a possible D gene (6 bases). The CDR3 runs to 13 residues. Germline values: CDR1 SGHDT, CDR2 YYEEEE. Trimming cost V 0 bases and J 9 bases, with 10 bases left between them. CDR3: CASSLARGRPQHF. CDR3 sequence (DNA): TGTGCCAGCAGCTTGGCCAGGGGAAGGCCCCAGCATTTT.

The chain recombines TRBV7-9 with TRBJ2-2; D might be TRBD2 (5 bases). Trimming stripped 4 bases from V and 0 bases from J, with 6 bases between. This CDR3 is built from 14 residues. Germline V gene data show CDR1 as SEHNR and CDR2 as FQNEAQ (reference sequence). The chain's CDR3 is CASSSRANTGELFF. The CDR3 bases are TGTGCCAGCAGCTCGAGGGCGAACACCGGGGAGCTGTTTTTT.

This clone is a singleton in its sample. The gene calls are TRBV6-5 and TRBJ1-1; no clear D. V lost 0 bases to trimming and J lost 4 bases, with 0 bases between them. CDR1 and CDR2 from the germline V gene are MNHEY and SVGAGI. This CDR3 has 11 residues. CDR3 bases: TGTGCCAGCAGTTACTCCACTGAAGCTTTCTTT. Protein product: CASSYSTEAFF.

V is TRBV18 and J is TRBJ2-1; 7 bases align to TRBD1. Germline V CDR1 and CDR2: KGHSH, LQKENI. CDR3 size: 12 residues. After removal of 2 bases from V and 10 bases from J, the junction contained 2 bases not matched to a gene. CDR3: CASSPATGEQFF. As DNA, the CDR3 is TGTGCCAGCTCACCAGCGACAGGGGAGCAGTTCTTC. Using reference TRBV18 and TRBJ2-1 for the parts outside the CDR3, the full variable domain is NAGVMQNPRHLVRRRGQEARLRCSPMKGHSHVYWYRQLPEEGLKFMVYLQKENIIDESGMPKERFSAEFPKEGPSILRIQQVVRGDSAAYFCASSPATGEQFFGPGTRLTVL.

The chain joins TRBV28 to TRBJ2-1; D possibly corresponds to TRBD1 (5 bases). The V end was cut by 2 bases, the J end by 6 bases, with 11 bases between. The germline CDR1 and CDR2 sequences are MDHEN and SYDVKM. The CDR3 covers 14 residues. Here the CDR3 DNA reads TGTGCCAGCAGTTTAATAGACAGTTTCAATGAGCAGTTCTTC. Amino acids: CASSLIDSFNEQFF.

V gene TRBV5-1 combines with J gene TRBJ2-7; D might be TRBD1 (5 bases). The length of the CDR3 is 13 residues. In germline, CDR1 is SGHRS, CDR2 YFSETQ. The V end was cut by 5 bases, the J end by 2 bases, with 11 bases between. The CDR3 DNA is TGCGCCAGCAGATCTGACAGAGCCTACGAGCAGTACTTC. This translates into CASRSDRAYEQYF.